These 9 T cell receptor beta chains share one sample of origin, sequenced in a study of T cells in Graves' hyperthyroidism and ophthalmopathy. It was RNA transcripts that yielded the amplified TCR beta CDR3 regions. A set of HTBI primers served as the primers for a first-round RT-PCR of the TCR CDR3. One entry per CDR3 protein, called by TCRdb with MiXCR from the multiplex PCR reads. The sample includes about 840,000 distinct CDR3 sequences, over 35% of them seen just once. What was sequenced was blood. Source of these receptors: a man aged 18 to 29 with Graves' hyperthyroidism.

Concerning this clonotype: The junction departs from the called germline gene at one end, perhaps through a read error. The CDR3: CASSQETGGNTEAFF. The CDR3 DNA reads as TGCGCCAGCAGCCAAGAGACAGGGGGGAACACTGAAGCTTTCTTT. V and J are TRBV7-9 and TRBJ1-1, with 9 nucleotides matching TRBD1. In germline, CDR1 is SEHNR, CDR2 FQNEAQ (reference sequence). There are 15 residues in the CDR3.

This clonotype has at least ten counts. V usage is TRBV20-1 and J usage is TRBJ1-4, with 8 bases identical to TRBD1. V was clipped by 0 bases and J by 7 bases; unmatched bases: 10. The germline V gene has CDR1 DFQATT and CDR2 SNEGSKA (reference sequence). The CDR3 loop spans 16 amino acids. DNA for the CDR3: TGCAGTGCTAGAGATCTGGACAGGGAGGAGGGTGAAAAACTGTTTTTT. Protein product: CSARDLDREEGEKLFF.

This clonotype was counted a few times. The chain uses TRBV10-3 and TRBJ1-1; D possibly corresponds to TRBD1 (6 bases). The CDR3 extends over 13 amino acids. Trimming removed 11 bases at V and 0 bases at J, with 13 bases between. Per germline, CDR1 ENHRY and CDR2 SYGVKD. The CDR3 DNA reads as TGTGCCTCAGGGGCTAGCATGAACACTGAAGCTTTCTTT. Its protein is CASGASMNTEAFF.

The sample holds a few counts of this clonotype. The chain has TRBV4-1 and TRBJ2-7, with TRBD1 identical over 7 bases. This CDR3 is built from 14 residues. The V segment lost 0 bases and the J segment 6 bases; nucleotides outside the gene matches: 5. CDR1 MGHRA and CDR2 YSYEKL come from the germline V gene. CDR3 coding DNA: TGCGCCAGCAGCCAAGATTGGGCAGGGGGCGAGCAGTACTTC. It specifies CASSQDWAGGEQYF.

This chain uses TRBV19 with TRBJ2-2; D might be TRBD1 (5 bases). The CDR3 runs to 15 residues. Germline CDR1 and CDR2: LNHDA and SQIVND (reference sequence). Trimming shortened V by 9 bases and J by 3 bases, and 17 bases separated the two germline ends. CDR3 sequence: CASLKHRGDTGELFF. CDR3 nucleotide sequence: TGTGCCAGCCTAAAGCATAGGGGTGACACCGGGGAGCTGTTTTTT. The full variable domain, in which reference TRBV19 and TRBJ2-2 provide the parts outside the CDR3, is DGGITQSPKYLFRKEGQNVTLSCEQNLNHDAMYWYRQDPGQGLRLIYYSQIVNDFQKGDIAEGYSVSREKKESFPLTVTSAQKNPTAFYLCASLKHRGDTGELFFGEGSRLTVL.

Notes on this clonotype: A clone one base away is much larger, so this may be a read error. The chain couples TRBV9 to TRBJ1-3, with TRBD1 identical over 7 bases. The CDR3 extends over 13 amino acids. J was trimmed by 2 bases and V by 6 bases; bases with no gene match: 2. The germline CDR1 and CDR2 sequences are SGDLS and YYNGEE. In DNA form, the CDR3 reads TGTGCCAGCAAAGGGACAGCTGGAAACACCATATATTTT. This translates into CASKGTAGNTIYF.

This clonotype was seen a handful of times. The chain joins TRBV19 to TRBJ2-7, with TRBD1 matching over 7 bases. Germline assignment: CDR1 LNHDA and CDR2 SQIVND (reference sequence). Trimming at V came to 3 bases and at J to 2 bases, leaving 7 bases not matched to a gene. CDR3 length: 15 residues. The CDR3 DNA follows: TGTGCCAGTAGTATCTCGACAGGGCGCGCCTACGAGCAGTACTTC. Amino acids: CASSISTGRAYEQYF.

The CDR3 DNA follows: TGTGCCAGCAGTGAACGAAGCGGATACGAGCAGTACTTC. Translated, it gives CASSERSGYEQYF. This chain joins TRBV6-1 and TRBJ2-7; D might be TRBD2 (5 bases). V lost 2 bases to trimming and J lost 4 bases, with 9 bases between them. There are 13 residues in the CDR3. Germline loops: CDR1 MNHNS, CDR2 SASEGT.

This clonotype was detected many times. The J gene is TRBJ1-1, the V gene TRBV20-1; maybe TRBD1 (5 bases). There are 12 residues in the CDR3. The V end lost 4 bases, the J end lost 2 bases, and 8 bases lay between the germline ends. In germline, CDR1 is DFQATT, CDR2 SNEGSKA (reference sequence). This CDR3 reads CSATDTNTEAFF. The CDR3 bases are TGCAGTGCTACGGACACAAACACTGAAGCTTTCTTT.